The TCR beta chain described here comes from a study of CD8+CD57+ T cells in acquired aplastic anemia (dated by TCRdb to the late 2010s). A note on the overall study: A mean of approximately 3 ug of DNA, ranging from roughly 0.2 to 27.4 ug, was extracted from sorted CD4+ and CD8+ cells. A CD8+CD57+ expansion meant a frequency higher than the mean frequency seen in healthy subjects. The paper's findings and limits, for the study overall: Although roughly 30 CD8+ CDR3 sequences were shared by patients and controls, these sequences appeared highly expressed in patients and within the immunodominant clones of patients. Patients and healthy controls showed no significant difference in CD8+ Simpson's diversity (P=0.060).

About this clonotype: The antigen it recognizes is unknown. Within one base of it there is no much larger clone, and no base qualities were kept.

TCR beta VDJ combination and CDR3 sequence profiling used genomic DNA as the template. An Illumina HiSeq 2000 was used for TCR repertoire sequencing. Concerning the study's data processing: Repertoire assessment relied on Simpson's diversity index, CDR3 size and DJ length profiles, and TRBV/TRBJ rearrangement plots. Whichever DNA sequence was most abundant in the deep sequencing data was defined as the immunodominant clone. CDR3 amino acid sequences were screened for sharing across subjects and were compared with published repertoires and the VDJdb database. TCRdb reprocessed the public reads (quality trimming at Q25 with fastp, clone calling with MiXCR) and kept in-frame beta chains. Rows are unified per CDR3 protein, each entry keeping the most common DNA and genes. Clone size and V and J calls follow TCRdb, not the original study. Recorded for this sample are approximately 250,000 distinct CDR3 sequences; less than 85% of them occurred a single time. The ten top clones hold about 41% of the sample.

The patients picked for sequencing were ones in whom flow cytometry had shown an expansion of CD8+CD57+ cells. Severe acquired aplastic anemia was diagnosed in all patients according to International Study of Aplastic Anemia and Agranulocytosis and Camitta criteria. At the time blood was sampled, none of the patients had received any therapy. The study deep-sequenced TCR repertoires of sorted CD4+ and CD8+ blood T cells from severe aplastic anemia patients and healthy subjects. Patients were enrolled under clinicaltrials.gov protocols 00001620, 01623167, 00001397, 00071045, 00081523 and 00961064 in the USA. Ficoll-Paque density gradient centrifugation was used to isolate peripheral blood mononuclear cells. CD4+ and CD8+ T cells were sorted by FACS or magnetic beads before DNA extraction. Clipping removes 3 bases from V and 5 bases from J, with 10 as the unmatched junction base count. Taken from cysteine to phenylalanine, the CDR3 has 17 residues. Just CDR3 DNA is preserved here, 51 bases in frame from base 1. CDR1 SGHAT and CDR2 FQNNGV are derived from the germline V gene.

This chain is built from TRBV11-2 and TRBJ2-5, with TRBD2 identical over 12 junction bases. This TCR was recovered from a human donor with aplastic anemia. Material for sequencing was sorted CD4+, CD8+, or CD8+CD57+ T cells (not recorded which) from PBMCs. The bases are TGTGCCAGCAGCTTCCTGGGACTAGCGGGCGCGGGGGAGACCCAGTACTTC. Its amino acids are CASSFLGLAGAGETQYF. The CDR3 plus the reference TRBV11-2 and TRBJ2-5 genes for the other parts give the full variable domain: EAGVAQSPRYKIIEKRQSVAFWCNPISGHATLYWYQQILGQGPKLLIQFQNNGVVDDSQLPKDRFSAERLKGVDSTLKIQPAKLEDSAVYLCASSFLGLAGAGETQYFGPGTRLLVL.